The 9 T cell receptor beta chains below come from one sample, sequenced in a study of T-cell memory formation after mild COVID-19. Each CDR3 protein gets one entry after TCRdb re-called the 5' RACE reads with MiXCR. The sample lists over 300,000 distinct CDR3 sequences, about 20% occurring once. The sample taken for sequencing was PBMCs or a T cell subset sorted from them (not recorded which). The source of these receptors is a man between 18 and 29 years old who had mild COVID-19 (a few samples of this study predate the infection). Cell type and time point are not known.

In its sample, this clonotype was seen a few times. The chain combines TRBV7-9 with TRBJ1-5; tentatively, D is TRBD1 (6 bases). Trimming pared 2 bases from V and 5 bases from J, leaving 10 bases between. Germline V CDR1 and CDR2: SEHNR, FQNEAQ (reference sequence). This CDR3 contains 14 residues. This chain's CDR3 is CASSLLGADQPQHF. The CDR3 bases are TGTGCCAGCAGCTTATTGGGGGCTGATCAGCCCCAGCATTTT.

The CDR3 region is CSAYRGSTAKNIQYF. The CDR3 nucleotides read TGCAGTGCGTACCGGGGATCTACGGCCAAAAACATTCAGTACTTC. This rearrangement joins TRBV20-1 to TRBJ2-4; perhaps TRBD2 as D (5 bases). Germline values: CDR1 DFQATT, CDR2 SNEGSKA (reference sequence). V dropped 6 bases and J dropped 1 base, with 16 bases sitting between them. The CDR3 loop spans 15 amino acids.

V is TRBV14 and J is TRBJ2-3; 7 positions match TRBD2. CDR3 length: 16 amino acids. Germline V gene lookup returns CDR1 SGHDN and CDR2 FVKESK. The trim removed 3 bases at V and 2 bases at J, leaving 8 bases unmatched. The DNA of the CDR3 is TGTGCCAGCAGCCATCCCGGGACTAACCCCACAGATACGCAGTATTTT. Translation: CASSHPGTNPTDTQYF.

This clonotype was seen repeatedly, ten times or more. The rearrangement joins TRBV7-2 to TRBJ2-5, with a tentative D call TRBD2 (5 bases). This CDR3 is 11 amino acids long. V lost 2 bases to trimming and J lost 9 bases, with 7 bases between them. The V gene's germline CDR1 is SGHTA and CDR2 FQGNSA. CDR3 loop: CASSLKEAQYF. CDR3 sequence (DNA): TGTGCCAGCAGCTTAAAGGAGGCCCAGTACTTC.

The rearrangement joins TRBV6-5 to TRBJ1-5, with D possibly matching TRBD1 (6 bases). CDR3 length: 14 amino acids. Trimming removed 4 bases from V and 4 bases from J, with 11 bases in between. From germline, CDR1 is MNHEY and CDR2 SVGAGI. This CDR3 reads CASSLGHMNQPQHF. In nucleotides, the CDR3 is TGTGCCAGCAGTTTGGGACACATGAATCAGCCCCAGCATTTT.

This clonotype was observed at least ten times. This chain uses TRBV5-6 with TRBJ2-7, with 8 bases matching TRBD2. The ends lost 4 bases at V and 2 bases at J; junction bases unmatched: 2. Germline V gene lookup returns CDR1 SGHDT and CDR2 YYEEEE. The CDR3 covers 13 residues. Written as DNA, the CDR3 is TGTGCCAGCAGCCCGGGGGGGCCCTACGAGCAGTACTTC. It translates to CASSPGGPYEQYF.

This clonotype came up many times. The chain has TRBV7-2 and TRBJ1-6; a weak D match, TRBD1 (5 bases). This CDR3 spans 14 amino acids. V lost 5 bases and J lost 8, with 13 bases in between. Germline V CDR1 and CDR2: SGHTA, FQGNSA. The CDR3 coding sequence is TGTGCCAGCAGCCCTATGGGGCGGTATTCACCCCTCCACTTT. Residues: CASSPMGRYSPLHF.

This clonotype was counted at least ten times. The chain employs TRBV18 and TRBJ1-6; D perhaps matches TRBD1 (5 bases). Germline V gene data show CDR1 as KGHSH and CDR2 as LQKENI. V lost 6 bases, J lost 7 bases, and 16 bases lay in between. This CDR3 has 15 residues. The CDR3 sequence: CASSLSVGENSPLHF. The CDR3 nucleotides are TGTGCCAGCTCTCTAAGCGTGGGGGAAAATTCACCCCTCCACTTT. Using reference TRBV18 and TRBJ1-6 for the parts outside the CDR3, the full variable domain is NAGVMQNPRHLVRRRGQEARLRCSPMKGHSHVYWYRQLPEEGLKFMVYLQKENIIDESGMPKERFSAEFPKEGPSILRIQQVVRGDSAAYFCASSLSVGENSPLHFGNGTRLTVT.

The chain uses TRBV5-6 and TRBJ2-3; D not resolved. This CDR3 has 15 amino acids. V lost 1 base and J lost 4, with 13 bases in between. The germline V gene encodes CDR1 SGHDT and CDR2 YYEEEE. The CDR3 DNA reads as TGTGCCAGCAGCTTGAGGGCAGATATTCCAGATACGCAGTATTTT. Encoded protein: CASSLRADIPDTQYF.